The TCR beta chain under discussion was sequenced for a study of identical twins. MiXCR, run by TCRdb on the 5' RACE reads, gives a single entry per CDR3 protein. The data contain just under 650,000 distinct CDR3 sequences, around 7.4% of them singletons. CDR3 length: 17 amino acids. Germline CDR1 SGHKS, CDR2 YYEKEE (reference sequence). V trimming: 0 bases; J trimming: 2 bases; junction bases outside the gene matches: 9. These same records also appear under a second study, on yellow fever vaccine responses in identical twins.

This receptor was identified in a woman under 30 in good health. The rearrangement links TRBV5-5 to TRBJ2-3, with 7 nucleotides matching TRBD2. The specimen sequenced was PBMCs. The CDR3 DNA reads as TGTGCCAGCAGCTTGGGACAATGGAGCGGGACCACAGATACGCAGTATTTT. Its protein is CASSLGQWSGTTDTQYF.